A single sample is the source of the 18 T cell receptor beta chains below, sequenced in a study of blood T cells in healthy people across ages (dated by TCRdb to between 2014 and 2016). Libraries were constructed by 5' RACE. TCRdb names Illumina HiSeq 2500 as the instrument used. A second PCR of about 6 to 11 cycles was run with a J-beta primer mix and a sample-barcoded 5' primer. Starting from the raw public reads, TCRdb applied fastp trimming at Q25, assembled clones with MiXCR and retained in-frame beta chains. Each CDR3 protein appears once, grouped with its most common genes and DNA. The sample has more than 650,000 distinct CDR3 sequences on record, approximately 55% of them singletons. Jointly, the top ten make up around 40% of the sample. The sequenced material came from blood. All receptors derive from an elderly man in good health.

The rearrangement joins TRBV7-2 to TRBJ2-5; no clear D gene. The end of the DNA aligns better with TRBJ2-7, so the J call may be wrong. The length of the CDR3 is 15 residues. Germline V gene data show CDR1 as SGHTA and CDR2 as FQGNSA. The CDR3, as DNA: TGTGCCAGCAGCCCCGGCTGGCAATTGCGATACGAGCAGTACTTC. Translated, it gives CASSPGWQLRYEQYF.

This clonotype was counted a single time. Germline is not matched at one junction end, which may reflect a read error. The chain couples TRBV4-1 to TRBJ2-6, with D unresolved. Germline CDR1 and CDR2: MGHRA and YSYEKL. The CDR3 runs to 16 residues. The CDR3 nucleotides read TGCGCCAGCAGCCCCAGGCGAGACCCTGGGACCAACGTCCTGACTTTC. Translated, it gives CASSPRRDPGTNVLTF.

This chain uses TRBV29-1 with TRBJ2-1; D is uncertain. The last part of the DNA fits TRBJ2-7 better; the J call may be wrong. Germline loops: CDR1 SQVTM, CDR2 ANQGSEA. The CDR3 covers 11 residues. The CDR3 loop is CSVEPGWKQYF. The CDR3, as DNA: TGCAGCGTTGAACCCGGATGGAAGCAGTACTTC.

The chain combines TRBV5-1 with TRBJ2-5; D call uncertain. In germline, CDR1 is SGHRS, CDR2 YFSETQ. V was pared by 2 bases and J by 2 bases, with 13 bases between. The CDR3 runs to 15 residues. The CDR3: CASSFLPDLQETQYF. The CDR3, as DNA: TGCGCCAGCAGCTTCCTCCCGGACCTACAAGAGACCCAGTACTTC.

The V call is TRBV2, the J call TRBJ2-1, with 11 bases lining up with TRBD2. The CDR3 has 14 amino acids. Trimming removed 7 bases from V and 7 bases from J; junction bases left unmatched: 6. CDR1 is SNHLY and CDR2 is FYNNEI in the germline V gene. The CDR3 is CASKQLAGVNEQFF. CDR3 nucleotides: TGTGCCAGCAAACAACTAGCGGGAGTAAATGAGCAGTTCTTC. The whole variable domain, remainder taken from reference TRBV2 and TRBJ2-1, is EPEVTQTPSHQVTQMGQEVILRCVPISNHLYFYWYRQILGQKVEFLVSFYNNEISEKSEIFDDQFSVERPDGSNFTLKIRSTKLEDSAMYFCASKQLAGVNEQFFGPGTRLTVL.

This sequence joins TRBV2 and TRBJ2-3; TRBD2 might be the D (5 bases). The CDR3 spans 14 residues. Per the germline V gene, CDR1 is SNHLY and CDR2 is FYNNEI. V lost 6 bases and J 2 bases, leaving 12 bases between the germline ends. In DNA, the CDR3 is TGTGCCAGCAGCCCGTACCGGGACACAGATACGCAGTATTTT. Translated, it gives CASSPYRDTDTQYF.

The chain couples TRBV5-1 to TRBJ1-2; D may be TRBD1 (6 bases). V lost 0 bases, J lost 4 bases, and 19 bases lay in between. CDR1 and CDR2 from the germline V gene are SGHRS and YFSETQ. This CDR3 spans 17 amino acids. The CDR3 sequence: CASSLAATGPKGYGYTF. CDR3 coding DNA: TGCGCCAGCAGCTTGGCCGCCACAGGGCCGAAGGGCTATGGCTACACCTTC.

This chain uses TRBV28 with TRBJ2-3, with 10 bases aligning to TRBD2. Trimming at V came to 2 bases and at J to 5 bases, leaving 4 bases not matched to a gene. The CDR3 is 15 amino acids. CDR1 MDHEN and CDR2 SYDVKM come from the germline V gene. The DNA for the CDR3 is TGTGCCAGCAGTTTACCCAGGACTAGCGGAGATACGCAGTATTTT. Its translation: CASSLPRTSGDTQYF. The full variable domain, with the rest looked up from reference TRBV28 and TRBJ2-3, is DVKVTQSSRYLVKRTGEKVFLECVQDMDHENMFWYRQDPGLGLRLIYFSYDVKMKEKGDIPEGYSVSREKKERFSLILESASTNQTSMYLCASSLPRTSGDTQYFGPGTRLTVL.

This clonotype has more than one count but fewer than ten. The CDR3 sequence: CASSEQQSYEQYF. The CDR3 DNA follows: TGCGCCAGCAGCGAACAACAGTCCTACGAGCAGTACTTC. This chain uses TRBV5-1 with TRBJ2-7; no firm D call. The CDR3 is made up of 13 amino acids. Germline assignment: CDR1 SGHRS and CDR2 YFSETQ. The V end lost 4 bases, the J end lost 1 base, and 9 bases lay between the germline ends.

This clonotype was detected a few times. The V and J genes are TRBV7-2 and TRBJ2-5; a weak D match, TRBD2 (6 bases). The DNA matches TRBJ2-7 better at its end, which makes the J call doubtful. The germline CDR1 and CDR2 sequences are SGHTA and FQGNSA. The CDR3 runs 15 residues. The CDR3: CASSLFPRLAYEQYF. The CDR3 bases are TGTGCCAGCAGCTTATTCCCCCGACTAGCCTACGAGCAGTACTTC.

This clonotype was detected a few times. V is TRBV29-1 and J is TRBJ2-3; 7 positions match TRBD1. The CDR3 covers 13 residues. J was trimmed by 14 bases and V by 6 bases; bases with no gene match: 17. CDR1 is SQVTM, CDR2 ANQGSEA, per germline. Here the CDR3 DNA reads TGCAGCGTCCTTCGGATGGGGGACAGATACGCGTATTTT. This translates into CSVLRMGDRYAYF.

The sample holds many counts of this clonotype. The chain combines TRBV12-3 or TRBV12-4 with TRBJ2-7; 8 nucleotides line up with TRBD1. The CDR3 spans 14 residues. J lost 4 bases, V lost 6 bases, and 8 bases had no gene match. The CDR3 nucleotides are TGTGCCAGCAGCTCAACAGGGGGACCTTACGAGCAGTACTTC. The encoded protein is CASSSTGGPYEQYF.

DNA of the CDR3: TGTGCCAGCACCCAGATAGCGGTTTCCTACAATGAGCAGTTCTTC. It specifies CASTQIAVSYNEQFF. The genes are TRBV6-1 and TRBJ2-1, with a weak D call TRBD2 (6 bases). Looked up from germline, CDR1 is MNHNS and CDR2 is SASEGT. The CDR3 loop spans 15 amino acids. V shed 7 bases and J shed 1 base, with 14 bases lying between them.

J is TRBJ2-1 and V is TRBV13, with TRBD1 as a possible D gene (6 bases). V shed 5 bases and J shed 0 bases, with 14 bases lying between them. The CDR3 contains 16 residues. CDR1 is PRHDT and CDR2 is FYEKMQ in the germline V gene (reference sequence). CDR3 sequence (DNA): TGTGCCAGCAGCCTTTGGACAGACCTCTCCTACAATGAGCAGTTCTTC. Residues: CASSLWTDLSYNEQFF.

Of note for this clonotype: The junction and the germline gene differ at one end; a read error may be behind it. This sequence joins TRBV20-1 and TRBJ1-1, with D unresolved. CDR3 length: 13 residues. From germline, CDR1 is DFQATT and CDR2 SNEGSKA (reference sequence). The CDR3 here is CSARAAANTEAFF. In DNA, the CDR3 is TGCAGTGCCAGAGCAGCGGCGAACACTGAAGCTTTCTTT.

This clonotype was observed a handful of times. The J gene is TRBJ2-7, the V gene TRBV10-3; the D is unclear. The CDR3 contains 12 residues. Per germline, CDR1 ENHRY and CDR2 SYGVKD. Trimming took 0 bases from V and 5 from J, leaving 5 bases between them. The CDR3 loop reads CAISESRDEQYF. The CDR3 DNA reads as TGTGCCATCAGTGAGTCTCGCGACGAGCAGTACTTC.

Concerning this clonotype itself: A read error is possible here, since a much larger clone lies one base away. The CDR3 is CASSSGQDGYTF. The CDR3 DNA sequence: TGCGCCAGCAGCTCGGGACAGGATGGCTACACCTTC. This chain uses TRBV5-1 with TRBJ1-2; 8 bases fit TRBD1. Looked up from germline, CDR1 is SGHRS and CDR2 is YFSETQ. The CDR3 is 12 residues long. V shed 3 bases and J 6 bases; nucleotides not matched to a gene: 1.

J is TRBJ2-7 and V is TRBV10-3; 9 nucleotides agree with TRBD2. This CDR3 spans 18 amino acids. Germline loops: CDR1 ENHRY, CDR2 SYGVKD. V lost 0 bases and J lost 4; bases outside the gene matches: 13. CDR3: CAISESTTGTSLGYEQYF. Written as DNA, the CDR3 is TGTGCCATCAGTGAGTCCACGACCGGGACTAGCTTAGGGTACGAGCAGTACTTC.